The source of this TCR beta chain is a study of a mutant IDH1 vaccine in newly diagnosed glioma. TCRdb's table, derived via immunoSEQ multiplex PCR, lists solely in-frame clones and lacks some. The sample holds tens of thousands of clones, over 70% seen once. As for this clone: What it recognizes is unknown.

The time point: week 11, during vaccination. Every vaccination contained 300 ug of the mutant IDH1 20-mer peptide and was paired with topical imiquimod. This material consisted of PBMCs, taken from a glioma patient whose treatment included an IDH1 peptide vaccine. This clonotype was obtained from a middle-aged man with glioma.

CDR3: CASSSQEFYGYTF. In DNA form, the CDR3 reads TGTGCCAGCAGTTCACAGGAATTCTATGGCTACACCTTC. The chain links TRBV6-1 to TRBJ1-2; weak D call: TRBD1 (5 bases). This CDR3 contains 13 residues. Trimming pared 5 bases from V and 4 bases from J, leaving 11 bases between. CDR1 and CDR2 (germline): MNHNS, SASEGT.